The T cell receptor beta chain under discussion was sequenced for a study of cytomegalovirus exposure and HLA in healthy donors (dated by TCRdb to the late 2010s). About the study as a whole: An earlier analysis of approximately 640 of the donors reported 250 to 350 Gb of sequence data and 100 million to 140 million unique TCR beta sequences from about 179 million T cells. Both class I and class II loci were covered by HLA typing, at four-digit resolution. Of the approximately 400 genotyped donors, approximately 82% fell in the genetic ancestry cluster associated with self-reported Caucasian donors. Using immunosequencing, the study profiled T cell repertoires from about 610 subjects and related those repertoires to cytomegalovirus serostatus. To predict cytomegalovirus infection status, the study combined high-throughput TCR immunosequencing, statistical association of individual TCRs with disease status, and machine learning. The number of typed donors differed by locus: roughly 620-640 for A, B, C, DRB1 and DQB1; roughly 510 for DQA1; approximately 600 for DPA1; and roughly 470 for DPB1. Among roughly 400 genotyped donors of the cohort, an average of roughly 230,000 unique TCR beta nucleotide sequences was sequenced per donor, of which about 18% were non-productive. Several DR-DQ haplotypes were handled as single units for association and clustering, since linkage in the cohort was strong. Every discovery cohort repertoire had been produced on one sequencing platform. In addition to the first cohort of several hundred subjects, a separate validation cohort of 120 different subjects was used. An early release that covered more than 550 HLA-typed donors contained around 300 gigabases of sequencing data and 85 million to 100 million unique TCR sequences. An earlier analysis of nearly 600 of the donors applied high-throughput TCR beta sequencing to assess whether each TCR beta V gene segment acted as functional or pseudogenic. The aim of the study was to test whether cataloging public T cell receptors could identify signatures of past pathogen exposure. To study patterns of TCR occurrence, a later analysis re-analyzed previously published TCR beta repertoires from around 660 donors and added high-resolution HLA genotyping. Alongside the repertoire data, information on donor age, sex, ethnicity and CMV serostatus was compiled. A later genetic analysis used genome-wide SNP genotypes for about three fifths of the 666 donors, treating that subset as a discovery cohort. The later analysis used no new phenotypic data to find candidate immune exposures, relying instead on TCR beta sequences and their occurrence across donors.

The library was made by the immunoSEQ multiplex PCR assay. A mixture of 60 forward primers for TCR Vbeta segments and 13 reverse primers for TCR Jbeta segments was used in the multiplex PCR. The CDR3 region of rearranged TCR beta genes was amplified from genomic DNA with a multiplex PCR assay. On the Illumina HiSeq System, the amplified TCR beta libraries were sequenced as 87-base-pair reads. In the source study's methods: In a later analysis, tens of millions of unique TCR beta chains were counted across the roughly 670 repertoires, and roughly 10 million of these chains were shared by at least two donors. Raw reads were error-corrected and collapsed into unique sequences by a nearest-neighbor algorithm in which closely related sequences were merged to remove PCR and sequencing errors. V, D and J gene segments were assigned by aligning CDR3 sequences to IMGT reference sequences. Each retained sequence needed at least a six-nucleotide match to both a V gene segment and a J gene segment. Rearrangements were called productive when the CDR3 lacked stop codons and stayed in frame with V and J; all others were non-productive. CDR3 was defined according to IMGT convention as the region running from the second conserved V-encoded cysteine to the conserved J-encoded phenylalanine. The earlier analysis of 587 of the donors excluded sequences that lacked an unambiguous match to a single V gene segment. An earlier analysis of a few hundred of the donors called V segments functional above 56.7% productive rearrangements and segregating when the between-donor standard deviation exceeded 5%. A statistical classification framework was developed to diagnose cytomegalovirus status using the catalog of TCR beta chain sequences. A later analysis assigned V and J genes by comparing TCR nucleotide sequences with IMGT/GENE-DB human TR gene sequences. The TCRdist pipeline was used in a later analysis to assign CDR3 sequences and most-parsimonious VDJ recombination scenarios. A later analysis defined each TCR beta chain by its CDR3 amino acid sequence plus V-gene family, and excluded reads lacking a unique V-gene family. In a later analysis, approximately 640 highly shared, low-generation-probability nucleotide sequences were removed to address suspected cross-contamination and a sequencing artifact. In a later analysis, a clonal expansion index for each public chain was calculated from normalized within-repertoire ranks of inferred template counts. A later analysis computed generation probabilities with a VDJ recombination model fitted to out-of-frame rearrangements, and checked the results against IGoR. Hypergeometric tests were used in a later analysis to score TCR-TCR, TCR-HLA and TCR-CMV co-occurrence, with a repertoire-size bias correction applied to the TCR pairs. False discovery rates were estimated in a later analysis by permuting HLA or CMV assignments 20 times. In a later analysis, co-occurring TCRs were grouped using DBSCAN, and TCRdist sequence similarity was added for clustering within HLA-allele-positive subsets. For co-occurrence clustering, repertoires with fewer than 30,000 or more than 120,000 public chains were excluded, along with four to six repertoires with anomalous nucleotide sharing. TCRdb provides this immuneACCESS table in a form limited to in-frame rearrangements. Some clones are lacking; in checked studies, under half of them reflect an unresolved V gene, and why the rest are absent is not known. The DNA was the basis for D and trimming; V, J and clone size are from that table. The table for this sample lists about 200,000 clones; 65% to 80% of them were counted only once. 15% of the sample belongs to the ten largest clones.

Overall study results and their limits: A further reported finding was that TCR beta sequences accurately predicted the HLA-A and HLA-B alleles for most subjects in the first cohort. Because HLA typing was missing for some donors at each locus, association tests included only the typed subset. In an earlier analysis of some 640 of the donors, most TCR beta V segments were observed in productive rearrangements about 87% or about 30% of the time, broadly matching IMGT annotations. Strong co-occurrence of HLA alleles, especially DR and DQ, made assigning TCR associations to individual alleles difficult. Specific HLA alleles were associated with over 15,000 TCR beta sequences at a false discovery rate of 0.05 in a later analysis. A later analysis found that most CMV-associated TCR beta chains appeared HLA-restricted, with HLA associations seemingly driven largely by CMV exposure. In the study, around 150 TCR beta chains were listed as associated with cytomegalovirus. In both the original and validation cohorts, the classifier was reported to diagnose cytomegalovirus status with high specificity and sensitivity. A later genetic analysis reported fewer N-insertions in productive TCRs among donors in an Asian-associated ancestry cluster than the roughly 670-donor mean. The presence/absence analyses assumed that sequencing depth was roughly uniform across donors, and that assumption may not be true. According to a later analysis, TCR association rates differed among HLA loci, with DRB1 alleles showing the most associated TCRs and HLA-C alleles showing the fewest. This cohort had only TCR beta chains sequenced, and the lack of alpha or paired-chain data limited which features could be detected. The 87-base-pair reads could not distinguish some IMGT-functional V segments, including TRBV6-2 and TRBV6-3, so those segments were excluded. The only immune exposure information available for the cohort was CMV serostatus. Linkage disequilibrium might explain the correlated functional status among segregating V segments, but an unknown experimental factor could not be ruled out. V-gene and J-gene trimming of TCR beta chains was associated with a missense DCLRE1C variant in a later genetic analysis, and the association was replicated in an independent cohort. A group of highly shared sequence variants was considered likely to be a technical artifact of the sequencing pipeline. Several of the top co-occurrence clusters appeared to be linked to parvovirus B19, influenza, CMV and Epstein-Barr virus, according to a later analysis. In vitro tests confirmed that a few of the cytomegalovirus-associated TCR beta chains recognize cytomegalovirus antigens. Compared with equally common non-associated chains, HLA-associated TCR beta chains in a later analysis were more clonally expanded and had lower generation probabilities. The authors suggested that the approach could potentially be generalized to other disease states and immunological phenotypes. While some public TCRs were present in many individuals, most TCR sequences turned up only very rarely across donors. Because counts were too low, seventeen rarely observed V segments, including chromosome 9 orphons, were left out of the earlier analysis of some 640 of the donors.

As regards this clone: The specificity of this receptor is unknown. The junction and the germline gene differ at one end; a read error may be behind it.

The cohort comprised some 730 healthy bone marrow donors. At the time of sampling, every cohort member was nominally healthy, though immune exposures that went unrecorded were likely present. The donor tested CMV seronegative, placing the donor among the 350 or so seronegative members of the cohort. Each donor provided a peripheral blood sample, and peripheral blood mononuclear cells were used for TCR beta sequencing. The Qiagen DNeasy Blood Extraction Kit was used to extract genomic DNA from the blood cell samples. CDR1 is given as SEHNR and CDR2 as FQNEAQ, both from the germline V gene (reference sequence). The CDR3 runs 16 amino acids, cysteine and phenylalanine included. Only CDR3 DNA is held: 48 bases, read in frame from base 1.

Specimen: PBMCs. The receptor chain draws on TRBV7-9 and TRBJ1-5, with TRBD1 as a weak D call on 5 bases. The TCR comes from a man aged 40-55 years in good health and CMV-seronegative. The CDR3: CASSLGGRTSTQPQHF. The base sequence is TGTGCCAGCAGCTTAGGGGGCCGGACTAGCACTCAGCCCCAGCATTTT.